A selection of T cell receptor beta chains follows, all from one sample in a study of a mutant IDH1 vaccine in newly diagnosed glioma. The table came from immunoSEQ multiplex PCR; TCRdb's copy has only in-frame clones and leaves some out. This sample yields some 58,000 clones, of which roughly 80% are seen a single time; 4.5% to 6% belongs to the top ten. These receptors' antigens are unknown. Sequenced here: PBMCs, sampled from a glioma patient whose treatment included an IDH1 peptide vaccine. The receptors here all came from a man between 35 and 55 years old with glioma. Both conserved end residues are part of each CDR3. The D gene is left open where the match is weak. Clone size is given for some rows only: seen once, a few or many times, or a class if the clone is expanded.

NA	TRBV7-2	TRBJ1-4	NA	TGTGCCAGCAGCCAGGACCGACCTAATGAAAAACTGTTTTTT	CASSQDRPNEKLFF
few	TRBV6-5	TRBJ1-1	NA	TGTGCCAGCAGTTACAGGAACACTGAAGCTTTCTTT	CASSYRNTEAFF
NA	TRBV18	TRBJ2-3	NA	TGTGCCAGCTCACCAAAGGGGTTGCGAAACACGCAGTATTTT	CASSPKGLRNTQYF
once	TRBV29-1	TRBJ2-7	TRBD2	TGCAGCGTTTGGGGGGACTTAGCGGGAGAGGGGTACGAGCAGTACTTC	CSVWGDLAGEGYEQYF
NA	TRBV21-1	TRBJ2-6	NA	TGTGCCAGCAGCTCGGGACAGGGTCCTAAGTCTGGGGCCAACGTCCTGACTTTC	CASSSGQGPKSGANVLTF
few	TRBV5-1	TRBJ1-2	TRBD1	TGCGCCAGCAGCTTGGAAGGACAGGGATCGGGTGGCTACACCTTC	CASSLEGQGSGGYTF
NA	TRBV7-2	TRBJ1-4	NA	TGTGCCAGCAGCCGGACGACAGATAATGAAAAACTGTTTTTT	CASSRTTDNEKLFF
NA	TRBV4-3	TRBJ2-2	NA	TGCGCCAGCAGCCAAGCCCCGTACACCGGGGAGCTGTTTTTT	CASSQAPYTGELFF
NA	TRBV19	TRBJ2-2	NA	TGTGCCAGTAGTCCACTACTAGCATTGCTGCGCGGGGAGCTGTTTTTT	CASSPLLALLRGELFF
NA	TRBV7-6	TRBJ2-1	NA	TGTGCCAGCAGCCGCCGGGGGGCGGGAACCCTCAATGAGCAGTTCTTC	CASSRRGAGTLNEQFF
NA	TRBV14	TRBJ2-2	NA	TGTGCCAGCAGCCAAGATATGAGAAGGGATACGTCCGGGGAGCTGTTTTTT	CASSQDMRRDTSGELFF
NA	TRBV5-1	TRBJ1-5	NA	TGCGCCAGCAGCTTGGGTGTGGGGAATAGCAATCAGCCCCAGCATTTT	CASSLGVGNSNQPQHF
NA	TRBV9	TRBJ2-5	TRBD1	TGTGCCAGCAGCGTAGACGAGGGGGCCTTGGAGACCCAGTACTTC	CASSVDEGALETQYF
NA	TRBV9	TRBJ2-1	NA	TGTGCCAGCAGCGTAGATACTTCATACAATGAGCAGTTCTTC	CASSVDTSYNEQFF
NA	TRBV27	TRBJ2-7	NA	TGTGCCAGCAGCGGTCTAGGGCAGAACTACGAGCAGTACTTC	CASSGLGQNYEQYF
NA	TRBV10-1	TRBJ2-1	NA	TGCGCCAGCAGTACGACAGGCTACAATGAGCAGTTCTTC	CASSTTGYNEQFF
NA	TRBV7-2	TRBJ2-7	NA	TGTGCCAGCAGCTTAACTCAGGGCGAGCAGTACTTC	CASSLTQGEQYF
NA	TRBV5-1	TRBJ2-7	NA	TGCGCCAGCAGCTTGGGGCCGGGGGTGTCCTACGAGCAGTACTTC	CASSLGPGVSYEQYF
NA	TRBV4-2	TRBJ2-7	TRBD2	TGTGCCAGCAGCCTAACTAGCGGGGTCCCCTACGAGCAGTACTTC	CASSLTSGVPYEQYF
NA	TRBV9	TRBJ2-7	NA	TGTGCCAGCAGCGTAGCCGGGCCGGGGGAGCAGTACTTC	CASSVAGPGEQYF
NA	TRBV7-2	TRBJ1-1	NA	TGTGCCAGCAGCCACGGGAGGGGCTGGGACACTGAAGCTTTCTTT	CASSHGRGWDTEAFF
NA	TRBV5-1	TRBJ1-1	TRBD1	TGCGCCAGCAGCAGGACAGGGACGAACACTGAAGCTTTCTTT	CASSRTGTNTEAFF
few	TRBV27	TRBJ1-2	TRBD1	TGTGCCAGCAGTTTTGGGACAGGGAACTATGGCTACACCTTC	CASSFGTGNYGYTF
NA	TRBV20-1	TRBJ1-2	NA	TGCAGTGCTGTCTCAGGGGCCGGCTACACCTTC	CSAVSGAGYTF
NA	TRBV29-1	TRBJ2-4	TRBD1	TGCAGCGGGCGGGGACAGGGGTTAGACAACATTCAGTACTTC	CSGRGQGLDNIQYF
once	TRBV10-3	TRBJ1-4	NA	TGTGCCATCAGTGAGTCTTGGGGGAACGGTAATGAAAAACTGTTTTTT	CAISESWGNGNEKLFF
NA	TRBV7-7	TRBJ2-5	NA	TGTGCTAGCAGCCCCTCGGCGTATCAAGAGACCCAGTACTTC	CASSPSAYQETQYF
NA	TRBV28	TRBJ2-5	NA	TGTGCCAGCAGTTTAGCGGGCAGGGAACAGACCCAGTACTTC	CASSLAGREQTQYF
NA	TRBV7-8	TRBJ2-7	TRBD1	TGTGCCAGCAGCTTAGCCGGGACAGGCGGGGAGCAGTACTTC	CASSLAGTGGEQYF
NA	TRBV28	TRBJ2-3	NA	TGTGCCAGCATGGGGGGGCTCACAGATACGCAGTATTTT	CASMGGLTDTQYF
NA	TRBV6-1	TRBJ2-4	NA	TGTGCCAGCACCGGCTTGGGCATTCAGTACTTC	CASTGLGIQYF
NA	TRBV29-1	TRBJ1-1	NA	TGCAGCGTTGAGTTCAGGGTTCGAGCTTTCTTT	CSVEFRVRAFF
once	TRBV6-1	TRBJ2-3	TRBD2	TGTGCCAGCAGTGAAGCAGCTAGCGGGGGGGCCGTTACGCAGTATTTT	CASSEAASGGAVTQYF
NA	TRBV7-2	TRBJ2-3	NA	TGTGCCAGCAGCTTATCACCGACTAGGCTTACAGATACGCAGTATTTT	CASSLSPTRLTDTQYF
NA	TRBV5-6	TRBJ2-5	NA	TGTGCCAGCAGCCTCACCGGGACGGAAGAGACCCAGTACTTC	CASSLTGTEETQYF
NA	TRBV20-1	TRBJ2-5	NA	TGCAGTGCTAGACCCCCGGAGACCCAGTACTTC	CSARPPETQYF